This T cell receptor beta chain was observed in a study of CXCR3-negative and CXCR3-positive naive CD8 T cells. Whole-study results and caveats: Relative to CXCR3-negative naive cells, CXCR3-positive naive cells had more hydrophobic TRB CDR3s. Naive subsets had comparable surface CD5, so TRB CDR3 properties gauged TCR strength. Whereas both naive subsets had comparably high diversity, memory CD8+ cells had much lower diversity. Memory cells showed distinct TRBV-TRBJ patterns, while the two naive subsets matched.

As for this clonotype: Its antigen is unidentified.

The CDR3 runs to 16 residues. Germline-derived CDR1 and CDR2 are MNHNS and SASEGT. With UMI labels, 5' RACE was used to prepare the TRB cDNA libraries. TCRdb reprocessed the 5' RACE reads, keeping one entry per CDR3 protein, no DNA. In all, the sample yields about 120,000 distinct CDR3 sequences. This receptor was obtained from a human donor in good health. Some clones in this sample may be carry-over from other donors' samples. Sample: naive CXCR3+ CD8+ T cells from blood. The subset: CD45RO-CCR7+CD27+CD95- naive CD8+ T cells expressing CXCR3 (TNR3+). This sequence joins TRBV6-1 and TRBJ2-7; TCRdb indicates TRBD1, and absent DNA this call remains unverified. The CDR3 is CASSERFGTGNYEQYF.